Following are 18 T cell receptor beta chains from one sample sequenced in a study of blood T cell repertoires in COVID-19. Clones were read by immunoSEQ multiplex PCR, and TCRdb kept only the in-frame ones, dropping some. The sample yields roughly 230,000 clones, more than 75% seen once. Sequencing input: PBMCs or T cells enriched from blood (not recorded which). Source of these receptors: a man aged 25 to 40 in a cohort exposed to, infected with or recovered from COVID-19 (not recorded which).

The rearrangement joins TRBV7-9 to TRBJ2-7; 10 nucleotides match TRBD2. Germline V gives CDR1 SEHNR, CDR2 FQNEAQ (reference sequence). J gave up 4 bases and V 4 bases, and 10 bases lay outside the gene matches. This CDR3 comprises 16 residues. The CDR3 DNA follows: TGTGCCAGCAGCTCCCGACTAGCGGGCAGCTCGTACGAGCAGTACTTC. Amino acid sequence: CASSSRLAGSSYEQYF.

V gene TRBV29-1 combines with J gene TRBJ2-1; D might be TRBD2 (7 bases). V gave up 7 bases and J gave up 5 bases, with 12 bases separating them. This CDR3 spans 12 amino acids. The germline V gene encodes CDR1 SQVTM and CDR2 ANQGSEA. As DNA, the CDR3 is TGCAGCGATCAGCGGGACAACAATGAGCAGTTCTTC. As protein: CSDQRDNNEQFF.

The table lists this clone with a count of one. The V gene is TRBV27, the J gene TRBJ1-4; D is unresolved. V was shortened by 3 bases and J by 4 bases, with 15 bases between the two germline ends. The length of the CDR3 is 16 residues. CDR1 and CDR2 from the germline V gene are MNHEY and SMNVEV (reference sequence). The CDR3 reads CASSFGVRTINEKLFF. CDR3 DNA: TGTGCCAGCAGTTTTGGAGTTCGCACGATTAATGAAAAACTGTTTTTT.

V usage is TRBV7-2 and J usage is TRBJ1-3; tentative D call: TRBD1 (6 bases). Germline V gene lookup returns CDR1 SGHTA and CDR2 FQGNSA. The V and J ends lost 6 bases and 1 base respectively, with 10 bases between them. The CDR3 length is 14 residues. The CDR3 DNA is TGTGCCAGCAGGGCGACAGGATCTGGAAACACCATATATTTT. This codes for CASRATGSGNTIYF.

The chain employs TRBV7-2 and TRBJ2-5; maybe TRBD2 (5 bases). There are 17 residues in the CDR3. V was cut by 3 bases and J by 5 bases, with 22 bases left in between. Germline lookup yields CDR1 SGHTA and CDR2 FQGNSA. CDR3 residues: CASSFPGSRYDAETQYF. CDR3 coding DNA: TGTGCCAGCAGCTTCCCGGGGTCACGCTATGACGCGGAGACCCAGTACTTC. Full variable domain (outside the CDR3, taken from reference TRBV7-2 and TRBJ2-5): GAGVSQSPSNKVTEKGKDVELRCDPISGHTALYWYRQSLGQGLEFLIYFQGNSAPDKSGLPSDRFSAERTGGSVSTLTIQRTQQEDSAVYLCASSFPGSRYDAETQYFGPGTRLLVL.

The V and J genes are TRBV27 and TRBJ1-6; D ambiguous. Trimming left V 0 bases short and J 1 base short, with 10 bases between. Germline lookup yields CDR1 MNHEY and CDR2 SMNVEV (reference sequence). This CDR3 is built from 17 residues. CDR3 residues: CASSLSLPVSYNSPLHF. The DNA for the CDR3 is TGTGCCAGCAGTTTATCCCTTCCCGTGTCCTATAATTCACCCCTCCACTTT.

J is TRBJ2-3 and V is TRBV5-1; D not certain. The CDR3 consists of 15 residues. From germline, CDR1 is SGHRS and CDR2 YFSETQ. V was cut by 1 base and J by 0 bases, with 9 bases left in between. The CDR3 nucleotides are TGCGCCAGCAGCTTGTGGCACAGTAGCACAGATACGCAGTATTTT. Encoded protein: CASSLWHSSTDTQYF.

V is TRBV5-5 and J is TRBJ2-1, with 10 nucleotides matching TRBD2. V shed 4 bases, J shed 7 bases, and the junction held 14 bases outside the gene matches. CDR1 and CDR2 from the germline V gene are SGHKS and YYEKEE (reference sequence). This CDR3 spans 17 amino acids. The CDR3: CASSPIGSGRARNEQFF. The DNA of the CDR3 is TGTGCCAGCAGCCCAATCGGGAGCGGGAGGGCCCGAAATGAGCAGTTCTTC.

V and J are TRBV7-9 and TRBJ2-5; 9 nucleotides line up with TRBD2. Germline V gene sequence: CDR1 SEHNR, CDR2 FQNEAQ (reference sequence). The V segment lost 1 base and the J segment 1 base; nucleotides outside the gene matches: 13. This CDR3 has 19 amino acids. In DNA form, the CDR3 reads TGTGCCAGCAGCTTAGGATCCTTAGCGGGAGCCCGGGGCCAAGAGACCCAGTACTTC. Protein: CASSLGSLAGARGQETQYF.

This clone has only a few counts. The rearrangement joins TRBV11-2 to TRBJ1-1, with a possible D match to TRBD1 (5 bases). V gave up 7 bases and J gave up 1 base, with 13 bases separating them. The CDR3 runs to 14 residues. CDR1 and CDR2 from the germline V gene are SGHAT and FQNNGV. CDR3 protein: CASIAVGPNTEAFF. Here the CDR3 DNA reads TGTGCCAGCATTGCTGTGGGGCCGAACACTGAAGCTTTCTTT.

This clone was seen only once. This rearrangement joins TRBV5-1 to TRBJ1-1; D not certain. The CDR3 runs to 14 residues. The V gene lost 0 bases and the J gene lost 2 bases, with 8 bases spanning the gap. Germline-derived CDR1 and CDR2 are SGHRS and YFSETQ. CDR3 bases: TGCGCCAGCAGCTTGGGTCTGAGCAACACTGAAGCTTTCTTT. This sequence encodes CASSLGLSNTEAFF.

The rearrangement joins TRBV19 to TRBJ1-1; weak D call: TRBD1 (5 bases). The germline V and J ends were trimmed by 4 bases and 1 base, with 16 bases remaining between them. This CDR3 spans 16 amino acids. Germline V CDR1 and CDR2: LNHDA, SQIVND (reference sequence). CDR3 sequence (DNA): TGTGCCAGTAGTAAACAGGTTTCGGCCCCGAACACTGAAGCTTTCTTT. Amino acids: CASSKQVSAPNTEAFF.

V gene TRBV7-9 combines with J gene TRBJ2-7; 7 bases fit TRBD1. CDR1 is SEHNR and CDR2 is FQNEAQ in the germline V gene (reference sequence). V lost 5 bases, J lost 3 bases, and 10 bases stayed unmatched. CDR3 length equals 15 residues. The CDR3 DNA sequence: TGTGCCAGCAGCGGTCGACGGGACAGAAACTACGAGCAGTACTTC. Translated, it gives CASSGRRDRNYEQYF.

The genes are TRBV2 and TRBJ1-5; 11 bases line up with TRBD1. Looked up from germline, CDR1 is SNHLY and CDR2 is FYNNEI. This CDR3 has 17 residues. V shed 3 bases, J shed 1 base, and the junction held 5 bases outside the gene matches. The CDR3 nucleotides are TGTGCCAGCAGTGATCTCGGACAGGGGGCCAGCAATCAGCCCCAGCATTTT. This sequence encodes CASSDLGQGASNQPQHF.

The J gene is TRBJ2-1, the V gene TRBV3-1 (or the pseudogene TRBV3-2); 8 bases match TRBD2. The CDR3 is 16 residues long. From germline, CDR1 is LGHDT and CDR2 YNNKEL (reference sequence). V was clipped by 0 bases and J by 9 bases; unmatched bases: 10. The CDR3 region has the DNA TGTGCCAGCAGCCAAGATCAAGGGACTAGTTTGAGTGAGCAGTTCTTC. This codes for CASSQDQGTSLSEQFF.

This clone was detected a few times. This CDR3 reads CASSLAGGSGANVLTF. As DNA, the CDR3 is TGTGCCAGCAGCTTGGCCGGGGGCTCTGGGGCCAACGTCCTGACTTTC. The gene calls are TRBV5-8 and TRBJ2-6, with D possibly being TRBD2 (6 bases). CDR1 is SGHTS, CDR2 YDEGEE, per germline. V lost 0 bases to trimming and J lost 0 bases, with 7 bases between them. The CDR3 runs to 16 residues.

The chain is built from TRBV4-3 and TRBJ1-4, with 8 positions matching TRBD1. From germline, CDR1 is LGHNA and CDR2 YSLEER. The CDR3 is 16 amino acids. V was clipped by 3 bases and J by 5 bases; unmatched bases: 8. The CDR3 loop is CASSHLGQGLNEKLFF. DNA for the CDR3: TGCGCCAGCAGCCACCTAGGACAGGGACTCAATGAAAAACTGTTTTTT.

The rearrangement uses TRBV7-3 and TRBJ2-2; 8 bases are shared with TRBD2. The trim removed 4 bases at V and 4 bases at J, leaving 8 bases unmatched. Germline loops: CDR1 SGHTA, CDR2 FQGTGA. The CDR3 is 16 amino acids. The CDR3 sequence is CASSSHTGGPTGELFF. CDR3 DNA: TGTGCCAGCAGCTCCCATACGGGAGGGCCCACCGGGGAGCTGTTTTTT.